These 25 T cell receptor beta chains came from one sample sequenced in a study of shared clonotypes between healthy human individuals. Data came from immunoSEQ multiplex PCR; TCRdb stores just in-frame clones and leaves some out. Here the sample spans 800,000 to 1,200,000 clones, approximately 80% being singletons. The sequenced sample was memory CD4+ T cells from PBMCs. Subset here: CD45RA-negative fraction. The source is a man younger than 35 in good health. Some clones in this sample may be carry-over from other donors' samples.

The V call is TRBV4-1, the J call TRBJ1-2; 7 nucleotides align to TRBD1. The CDR3 contains 15 residues. Germline V CDR1 and CDR2: MGHRA, YSYEKL. V dropped 4 bases and J dropped 3; count of bases not matched to a gene: 8. The CDR3 nucleotides read TGCGCCAGCAGCCCCAGTGGCAGGGGGGACTATGGCTACACCTTC. Its translation: CASSPSGRGDYGYTF.

V gene TRBV2 combines with J gene TRBJ1-5; no definite D call. CDR3 size: 14 residues. From germline, CDR1 is SNHLY and CDR2 FYNNEI. V dropped 7 bases and J dropped 5 bases, with 15 bases sitting between them. CDR3 amino acids: CASNVSPSYQPQHF. The CDR3 DNA sequence: TGTGCCAGCAATGTCTCCCCGTCTTATCAGCCCCAGCATTTT. The full variable domain, with the rest looked up from reference TRBV2 and TRBJ1-5, is EPEVTQTPSHQVTQMGQEVILRCVPISNHLYFYWYRQILGQKVEFLVSFYNNEISEKSEIFDDQFSVERPDGSNFTLKIRSTKLEDSAMYFCASNVSPSYQPQHFGDGTRLSIL.

The genes are TRBV2 and TRBJ2-7; D is possibly TRBD1 (6 bases). The CDR3 length is 13 residues. Germline assignment: CDR1 SNHLY and CDR2 FYNNEI. V lost 3 bases, J lost 3 bases, and 9 bases lay in between. In DNA, the CDR3 is TGTGCCAGCAGTGACAGGGGCTACTACGAGCAGTACTTC. This sequence encodes CASSDRGYYEQYF.

V gene TRBV19 combines with J gene TRBJ1-2; 9 nucleotides align to TRBD1. This CDR3 has 14 amino acids. V lost 9 bases and J lost 6; bases outside the gene matches: 11. Germline loops: CDR1 LNHDA, CDR2 SQIVND (reference sequence). The CDR3 region is CASQTHGQGNGYTF. CDR3 in DNA: TGTGCCAGCCAGACACACGGACAGGGGAATGGCTACACCTTC.

V gene TRBV5-1 combines with J gene TRBJ2-3, with a possible D match to TRBD2 (6 bases). Trimming stripped 1 base from V and 6 bases from J, with 12 bases between. Germline CDR1 SGHRS, CDR2 YFSETQ. This CDR3 spans 14 amino acids. CDR3 DNA sequence: TGCGCCAGCAGCTTGCCAGGAGGGCTCGATACGCAGTATTTT. Amino acids: CASSLPGGLDTQYF.

This clone was picked up many times. This rearrangement joins TRBV7-2 to TRBJ2-5; D unresolved. Deletions cut 2 bases from V and 5 bases from J, with 18 bases between. This CDR3 region has 16 residues. Germline lookup yields CDR1 SGHTA and CDR2 FQGNSA. The DNA of the CDR3 is TGTGCCAGCAGCTTAAATCGACGGAGCGCGGTTGAGACCCAGTACTTC. The encoded protein is CASSLNRRSAVETQYF.

A word on this clone: This same CDR3 is encoded by further DNA sequences in the sample. The rearrangement links TRBV6-5 to TRBJ2-2; D may be TRBD2 (5 bases). The CDR3 runs to 14 residues. Trimming stripped 0 bases from V and 5 bases from J, with 7 bases between. CDR1 MNHEY and CDR2 SVGAGI come from the germline V gene. DNA for the CDR3: TGTGCCAGCAGTTACTCGAGAGGGACCGGGGAGCTGTTTTTT. It codes for CASSYSRGTGELFF.

CDR3 nucleotides: TGTGCCAGCAGTTACTCGCTAGCCGGTCGCTACGAGCAGTACTTC. Its protein is CASSYSLAGRYEQYF. The chain recombines TRBV6-6 with TRBJ2-7; possibly TRBD2 for D (5 bases). The germline V and J ends were trimmed by 0 bases and 3 bases, with 12 bases remaining between them. CDR1 and CDR2 from the germline V gene are MNHNY and SVGAGI (reference sequence). This CDR3 is 15 amino acids long.

The rearrangement links TRBV28 to TRBJ1-2; D gene uncertain. The germline gives CDR1 MDHEN, CDR2 SYDVKM. The V end was cut by 10 bases, the J end by 5 bases, with 14 bases between. The length of the CDR3 is 12 residues. In DNA, the CDR3 is TGTGCCACCACCTCGGTTAGGTATGGCTACACCTTC. Its translation is CATTSVRYGYTF.

This chain connects TRBV7-9 to TRBJ1-2; no reliable D call. Germline V CDR1 and CDR2: SEHNR, FQNEAQ (reference sequence). This CDR3 comprises 15 residues. Trimming pared 4 bases from V and 3 bases from J, leaving 15 bases between. The DNA of the CDR3 is TGTGCCAGCAGCTATAGCCCCGCCCCGGACTATGGCTACACCTTC. The encoded protein is CASSYSPAPDYGYTF.

V usage is TRBV30 and J usage is TRBJ1-2; 8 positions agree with TRBD1. CDR3 length: 13 amino acids. Per germline, CDR1 GTSNPN and CDR2 SVGIG (reference sequence). V lost 0 bases and J lost 8; bases outside the gene matches: 5. CDR3 sequence reads: CAWSVQGVRGYTF. As DNA, the CDR3 is TGTGCCTGGAGTGTACAGGGGGTACGAGGCTACACCTTC.

The rearrangement joins TRBV19 to TRBJ1-3; no reliable D call. The V gene's germline CDR1 is LNHDA and CDR2 SQIVND (reference sequence). Trimming removed 6 bases from V and 3 bases from J, with 9 bases in between. The CDR3 length is 13 residues. The CDR3 region is CASRGFDGNTIYF. CDR3 nucleotide sequence: TGTGCCAGTAGGGGTTTTGATGGAAACACCATATATTTT. Full variable domain (missing parts from reference TRBV19 and TRBJ1-3): DGGITQSPKYLFRKEGQNVTLSCEQNLNHDAMYWYRQDPGQGLRLIYYSQIVNDFQKGDIAEGYSVSREKKESFPLTVTSAQKNPTAFYLCASRGFDGNTIYFGEGSWLTVV.

This clone appeared a few times. Other nucleotide sequences from this sample produce the same CDR3. This sequence joins TRBV5-1 and TRBJ1-2; D not resolved. Trimming removed 0 bases at V and 0 bases at J, with 3 bases between. Germline CDR1 and CDR2: SGHRS and YFSETQ. This CDR3 is built from 13 residues. For the CDR3, the DNA is TGCGCCAGCAGCTTGGGGTCTAACTATGGCTACACCTTC. Residues: CASSLGSNYGYTF.

Many counts were recorded for this clone. The chain has TRBV7-3 and TRBJ2-5; D tentatively reads TRBD1 or TRBD2 (5 bases each). Trimming took off 3 bases at V and 5 bases at J, with 16 bases between the two ends. Germline loops: CDR1 SGHTA, CDR2 FQGTGA. This CDR3 region has 15 residues. CDR3 DNA: TGTGCCAGCAGCTTGGGGGTGGGCAGTCGTGAGACCCAGTACTTC. Translated: CASSLGVGSRETQYF.

The rearrangement joins TRBV4-3 to TRBJ1-1, with TRBD1 matching over 10 bases. This CDR3 is 14 amino acids long. Germline CDR1 reads LGHNA; CDR2 reads YSLEER. The trim removed 7 bases at V and 3 bases at J, leaving 5 bases unmatched. As DNA, the CDR3 is TGCGCCAGCATTGACAGGGGGCCAGACACTGAAGCTTTCTTT. Its protein product is CASIDRGPDTEAFF.

Points on this clone: The sample carries other DNA sequences with the same CDR3. The CDR3: CASSVGTGGPDTQYF. The CDR3, as DNA: TGTGCCAGCAGCGTAGGAACGGGAGGGCCAGATACGCAGTATTTT. The chain links TRBV9 to TRBJ2-3; 8 bases line up with TRBD2. With V trimmed by 0 bases and J by 4 bases, 4 bases remained unmatched. The CDR3 is 15 residues long. Looked up from germline, CDR1 is SGDLS and CDR2 is YYNGEE.

The chain uses TRBV5-1 and TRBJ2-2, with TRBD1 identical over 8 bases. Per the germline V gene, CDR1 is SGHRS and CDR2 is YFSETQ. The CDR3 has 16 residues. The J segment lost 5 bases and the V segment lost 4 bases, leaving 10 bases of the junction unmatched. The CDR3 is CASSPAPRQGTGELFF. The CDR3 bases are TGCGCCAGCAGCCCCGCCCCCCGACAGGGGACCGGGGAGCTGTTTTTT.

The rearrangement uses TRBV25-1 and TRBJ1-1; possibly TRBD1 for D (5 bases). This CDR3 comprises 14 residues. Trimming stripped 3 bases from V and 0 bases from J, with 8 bases between. The germline V gene encodes CDR1 MGHDK and CDR2 SYGVNS. CDR3 coding DNA: TGTGCCAGCAGTGATAACAGGCTGAACACTGAAGCTTTCTTT. Translating it yields CASSDNRLNTEAFF. Using reference TRBV25-1 and TRBJ1-1 for the parts outside the CDR3, the full variable domain is EADIYQTPRYLVIGTGKKITLECSQTMGHDKMYWYQQDPGMELHLIHYSYGVNSTEKGDLSSESTVSRIRTEHFPLTLESARPSHTSQYLCASSDNRLNTEAFFGQGTRLTVV.

The V call is TRBV30, the J call TRBJ2-5; 10 bases agree with TRBD2. Germline V lookup: CDR1 GTSNPN, CDR2 SVGIG (reference sequence). Germline trimming cut 4 bases from V and 10 bases from J; bases unmatched to any gene: 9. The CDR3 contains 13 residues. The CDR3 DNA follows: TGTGCCTGGAACTACGTAGCGGGAGGAGACCAGTACTTC. Protein sequence: CAWNYVAGGDQYF.

The gene calls are TRBV10-3 and TRBJ2-1, with 14 bases matching TRBD2. V was clipped by 2 bases and J by 6 bases; unmatched bases: 6. The CDR3 is 17 residues long. The germline gives CDR1 ENHRY, CDR2 SYGVKD. The CDR3 loop is CAISEPTGTSGGNEQFF. The CDR3, as DNA: TGTGCCATCAGTGAGCCCACCGGGACTAGCGGGGGCAATGAGCAGTTCTTC.

This chain joins TRBV7-9 and TRBJ2-1, with 8 bases identical to TRBD1. CDR3 length equals 13 residues. Germline CDR1 is SEHNR and CDR2 is FQNEAQ (reference sequence). The junction had 6 bases not matched to a gene; V was cut back by 5 bases and J by 9 bases. The CDR3 sequence: CASSDKDRGEQFF. Here the CDR3 DNA reads TGTGCCAGCAGCGACAAAGACAGGGGTGAGCAGTTCTTC.

The chain has TRBV15 and TRBJ2-2; D is perhaps TRBD1 (6 bases). The ends were cut back, 4 bases at V and 6 bases at J, with 15 bases in the middle. The CDR3 is made up of 15 amino acids. Germline CDR1 LNHNV, CDR2 YYDKDF (reference sequence). The CDR3 is CATSIQGPKAGELFF. The CDR3 bases are TGTGCCACCAGCATCCAGGGGCCCAAAGCCGGGGAGCTGTTTTTT.

The chain combines TRBV28 with TRBJ1-1, with 7 bases fitting TRBD1. The V gene's germline CDR1 is MDHEN and CDR2 SYDVKM. With 8 bases clipped from V and 0 bases from J, the junction kept 9 bases outside the gene matches. The CDR3 has 15 residues. The CDR3: CASRDSETMNTEAFF. Here the CDR3 DNA reads TGTGCCAGCCGGGACAGCGAGACAATGAACACTGAAGCTTTCTTT.

The rearrangement links TRBV6-1 to TRBJ2-1; a weak D match, TRBD1 (5 bases). V dropped 4 bases and J dropped 7 bases, with 20 bases sitting between them. The CDR3 is 16 residues long. CDR1 MNHNS and CDR2 SASEGT come from the germline V gene. CDR3 bases: TGTGCCAGCAGTGTTGCACGTGTGGCAGGGAAGAATGAGCAGTTCTTC. Its protein is CASSVARVAGKNEQFF.

The V and J genes are TRBV29-1 and TRBJ2-1; 8 bases are shared with TRBD2. CDR1 is SQVTM and CDR2 is ANQGSEA in the germline V gene. The CDR3 totals 13 residues. V trimming: 3 bases; J trimming: 7 bases; junction bases outside the gene matches: 5. Here the CDR3 reads CSVDPGTSNEQFF. The DNA for the CDR3 is TGCAGCGTTGACCCCGGGACTAGTAATGAGCAGTTCTTC.